These 21 T cell receptor beta chains share one sample of origin, sequenced in a study of cytomegalovirus exposure and HLA in healthy donors (dated by TCRdb to the late 2010s). Library preparation employed the immunoSEQ multiplex PCR assay. For the multiplex PCR, a mixture combining 60 forward primers for TCR Vbeta segments and 13 reverse primers for TCR Jbeta segments was used. The immuneACCESS repertoire file appears here via TCRdb, limited to in-frame rearrangements. These files lack a portion of the clones; in checked studies, under half of the deficit traces to unresolved V genes, and the cause of the others is not known. The sample contains 170,000 or so clones, over 70% of them found a single time. The top ten constitute about 7% of the sample. The sample was PBMCs. The receptor source for this set is a man younger than 40 in good health and CMV-seropositive.

A single count supports this clone. The chain combines TRBV19 with TRBJ2-7; TRBD1 might be the D (6 bases). With 0 bases removed from V and 2 bases from J, the gap between germline ends came to 11 bases. This CDR3 spans 15 amino acids. CDR1 and CDR2 from the germline V gene are LNHDA and SQIVND (reference sequence). Here the CDR3 reads CASSIDRSGAYEQYF. The CDR3 nucleotides read TGTGCCAGTAGTATAGATCGATCAGGGGCCTACGAGCAGTACTTC.

This clone was seen many times. The rearrangement uses TRBV15 and TRBJ2-2; TRBD2 agrees at 9 bases. J lost 6 bases, V lost 0 bases, and 11 bases had no gene match. Looked up from germline, CDR1 is LNHNV and CDR2 is YYDKDF (reference sequence). The CDR3 contains 18 residues. This CDR3 is CATSREPGSSGKPGELFF. Here the CDR3 DNA reads TGTGCCACCAGCAGAGAGCCGGGGTCTAGCGGGAAACCCGGGGAGCTGTTTTTT. The whole variable domain, filled in from reference TRBV15 and TRBJ2-2, reads DAMVIQNPRYQVTQFGKPVTLSCSQTLNHNVMYWYQQKSSQAPKLLFHYYDKDFNNEADTPDNFQSRRPNTSFCFLDIRSPGLGDTAMYLCATSREPGSSGKPGELFFGEGSRLTVL.

For this clone: The same CDR3 can be traced to other DNA sequences in this sample. The chain uses TRBV4-1 and TRBJ2-3, with 7 bases identical to TRBD2. The V gene end was trimmed by 0 bases and the J gene end by 6 bases; junction bases not matched to a gene: 0. Looked up from germline, CDR1 is MGHRA and CDR2 is YSYEKL. The CDR3 runs 13 residues. The CDR3 coding sequence is TGCGCCAGCAGCCAAGAGCGGGGGGATACGCAGTATTTT. Residues: CASSQERGDTQYF.

The CDR3 is CATSNWLYNEQFF. The CDR3, as DNA: TGTGCCACCAGCAATTGGCTCTACAATGAGCAGTTCTTC. The chain links TRBV15 to TRBJ2-1; D gene uncertain. The V and J ends lost 4 bases and 3 bases respectively, with 7 bases between them. CDR1 is LNHNV, CDR2 YYDKDF, per germline (reference sequence). The CDR3 sequence is 13 residues long.

The chain carries TRBV5-6 and TRBJ2-7; TRBD2 aligns across 13 bases. Germline V gives CDR1 SGHDT, CDR2 YYEEEE. V lost 1 base to trimming and J lost 4 bases; unmatched junction nucleotides: 5. CDR3 size: 16 residues. CDR3 coding DNA: TGTGCCAGCAGCTTGCGCGGACTAGCGGGAGTTTACGAGCAGTACTTC. Translated: CASSLRGLAGVYEQYF.

This rearrangement joins TRBV7-3 to TRBJ2-2; 13 nucleotides agree with TRBD2. V shed 5 bases and J 7 bases; nucleotides not matched to a gene: 10. Per the germline V gene, CDR1 is SGHTA and CDR2 is FQGTGA. CDR3 size: 17 residues. DNA for the CDR3: TGTGCCAGCAGCACTGTCGGACTAGCGGGAGTTGGCGGGGAGCTGTTTTTT. It translates to CASSTVGLAGVGGELFF.

The chain links TRBV5-4 to TRBJ2-1, with a tentative D call TRBD1 (5 bases). Germline V gives CDR1 SGHNT, CDR2 YYREEE (reference sequence). Trimming shortened V by 4 bases and J by 3 bases, and 8 bases separated the two germline ends. The CDR3 extends over 13 amino acids. The CDR3 loop reads CASSPGHYNEQFF. In DNA form, the CDR3 reads TGTGCCAGCAGCCCTGGACACTACAATGAGCAGTTCTTC.

The chain carries TRBV27 and TRBJ1-2, with D perhaps TRBD1 (6 bases). From germline, CDR1 is MNHEY and CDR2 SMNVEV (reference sequence). The V end lost 6 bases, the J end lost 8 bases, and 25 bases lay between the germline ends. CDR3 size: 16 residues. CDR3 sequence reads: CASRIRRGEWGGGYTF. The DNA of the CDR3 is TGTGCCAGCAGGATTCGGAGGGGGGAGTGGGGGGGCGGCTACACCTTC.

The genes are TRBV19 and TRBJ1-3; possible D gene TRBD1, 5 bases. V gave up 5 bases and J gave up 4 bases, with 15 bases separating them. The CDR3 has 15 residues. Germline V gene sequence: CDR1 LNHDA, CDR2 SQIVND (reference sequence). The CDR3 here is CASSLQGGSGNTIYF. CDR3 DNA sequence: TGTGCCAGTAGTCTTCAGGGAGGGTCGGGAAACACCATATATTTT.

V gene TRBV10-3 combines with J gene TRBJ2-3; 10 bases agree with TRBD1. Germline V gives CDR1 ENHRY, CDR2 SYGVKD. There are 16 residues in the CDR3. Trimming at V came to 5 bases and at J to 2 bases, leaving 7 bases not matched to a gene. The DNA of the CDR3 is TGTGCCATCAGTAAATGGACAGGGGGTTTCACAGATACGCAGTATTTT. Its translation is CAISKWTGGFTDTQYF.

This clone was picked up one time. The chain employs TRBV11-3 and TRBJ2-1; unclear D gene. Looked up from germline, CDR1 is SGHNT and CDR2 is YENEEA. The CDR3 loop spans 13 amino acids. The ends were cut back, 3 bases at V and 7 bases at J, with 10 bases in the middle. In DNA form, the CDR3 reads TGTGCCAGCAGCTTCTCTCGCAGAAATGAGCAGTTCTTC. The encoded protein is CASSFSRRNEQFF.

This clone was recorded a few times. The genes are TRBV7-2 and TRBJ1-2; TRBD1 aligns across 7 bases. Germline V gene data show CDR1 as SGHTA and CDR2 as FQGNSA. The CDR3 sequence is 14 residues long. The junction had 9 bases not matched to a gene; V was cut back by 4 bases and J by 7 bases. CDR3 nucleotides: TGTGCCAGCAGCTCTAGTAGGGGGCCTCGTGGCTACACCTTC. Its protein product is CASSSSRGPRGYTF.

This chain uses TRBV20-1 with TRBJ2-7; D may be TRBD2 (5 bases). The CDR3 extends over 11 amino acids. Germline assignment: CDR1 DFQATT and CDR2 SNEGSKA (reference sequence). Deletions cut 5 bases from V and 6 bases from J, with 11 bases between. For the CDR3, the DNA is TGCAGTGCTCCCGGACTGGCCGAGCAGTACTTC. Translated: CSAPGLAEQYF.

The genes are TRBV10-3 and TRBJ1-1; D gene ambiguous. Germline CDR1 reads ENHRY; CDR2 reads SYGVKD. V lost 10 bases and J 0 bases, leaving 21 bases between the germline ends. This CDR3 region has 16 residues. The CDR3 is CATTGLDTHMNTEAFF. The CDR3 DNA sequence: TGTGCCACTACCGGCTTAGACACCCACATGAACACTGAAGCTTTCTTT.

This chain uses TRBV7-8 with TRBJ2-5, with 11 positions matching TRBD1. CDR1 is SGHVS and CDR2 is FQNEAQ in the germline V gene. The CDR3 consists of 16 residues. Trimming removed 6 bases from V and 5 bases from J; junction bases left unmatched: 11. The chain's CDR3 is CASREHRTGGGETQYF. The CDR3 nucleotides read TGTGCCAGCAGGGAACATAGGACAGGGGGCGGGGAGACCCAGTACTTC. The full variable domain, completed using reference TRBV7-8 and TRBJ2-5, is GAGVSQSPRYKVAKRGQDVALRCDPISGHVSLFWYQQALGQGPEFLTYFQNEAQLDKSGLPSDRFFAERPEGSVSTLKIQRTQQEDSAVYLCASREHRTGGGETQYFGPGTRLLVL.

This sequence joins TRBV19 and TRBJ1-2; D not certain. The V gene lost 1 base and the J gene lost 4 bases, with 19 bases spanning the gap. The CDR3 spans 17 residues. Germline CDR1 LNHDA, CDR2 SQIVND (reference sequence). CDR3: CASSIGGRRRDLYGYTF. The CDR3 nucleotides read TGTGCCAGTAGTATAGGTGGGCGCCGAAGAGATCTCTATGGCTACACCTTC. The whole variable domain, filled in from reference TRBV19 and TRBJ1-2, reads DGGITQSPKYLFRKEGQNVTLSCEQNLNHDAMYWYRQDPGQGLRLIYYSQIVNDFQKGDIAEGYSVSREKKESFPLTVTSAQKNPTAFYLCASSIGGRRRDLYGYTFGSGTRLTVV.

The CDR3 here is CASRVGQGMAGELFF. The CDR3 coding sequence is TGTGCCAGCAGGGTGGGACAGGGTATGGCCGGGGAGCTGTTTTTT. The chain employs TRBV2 and TRBJ2-2; 9 bases line up with TRBD1. The V segment lost 6 bases and the J segment 6 bases; nucleotides outside the gene matches: 8. The CDR3 is 15 residues long. Germline-derived CDR1 and CDR2 are SNHLY and FYNNEI.

The rearrangement uses TRBV10-1 and TRBJ2-3, with 7 bases fitting TRBD2. The germline CDR1 and CDR2 sequences are WNHNN and SYGVQD (reference sequence). Unmatched junction bases numbered 13, after V lost 8 bases and J lost 5 bases. The CDR3 is made up of 15 amino acids. The CDR3 sequence is CASSTSAGAGDTQYF. In DNA form, the CDR3 reads TGCGCCAGCTCAACTAGCGCGGGAGCGGGAGATACGCAGTATTTT.

This clone is a singleton in its sample. CDR3 sequence: CASSTNSGGPQHF. The DNA of the CDR3 is TGTGCCAGCAGCACTAATTCCGGGGGGCCCCAGCATTTT. The V and J genes are TRBV7-2 and TRBJ1-5, with D possibly matching TRBD1 (5 bases). Looked up from germline, CDR1 is SGHTA and CDR2 is FQGNSA. V gave up 5 bases and J gave up 9 bases, with 14 bases separating them. There are 13 residues in the CDR3.

This clone occurred a few times. This chain joins TRBV7-9 and TRBJ1-1; TRBD1 might be the D (5 bases). Trimming shortened V by 2 bases and J by 1 base, and 8 bases separated the two germline ends. This CDR3 contains 14 residues. Germline V gene data show CDR1 as SEHNR and CDR2 as FQNEAQ (reference sequence). The CDR3 region has the DNA TGTGCCAGCAGCTTACAGGGTTGGAACACTGAAGCTTTCTTT. Translated: CASSLQGWNTEAFF.

The chain links TRBV5-1 to TRBJ2-3; TRBD1 might be the D (5 bases). This CDR3 is 14 amino acids long. Germline assignment: CDR1 SGHRS and CDR2 YFSETQ. The V end was cut by 4 bases, the J end by 4 bases, with 13 bases between. The CDR3 loop reads CASSAEQGSDTQYF. The DNA for the CDR3 is TGCGCCAGCAGCGCCGAGCAGGGATCAGATACGCAGTATTTT.